The rows below give T cell receptor beta chains drawn from one sample of a study of T cells in Graves' hyperthyroidism and ophthalmopathy. TCRdb re-derived calls from the multiplex PCR reads in MiXCR, one entry per CDR3 protein. This repertoire shows fewer than 700,000 distinct CDR3 sequences, 17% found once; its top ten account for 15% to 20%. The material sequenced was blood. The receptor set was obtained from a woman aged 18-35 years with Graves' ophthalmopathy. CDR3s include the opening cysteine and the closing phenylalanine or tryptophan. The D gene is left open where the match is weak. Rows may omit the clone size; those that give it use once, few, many or a size class.

d_gene: TRBD2; v_gene: TRBV9; abundance: NA; j_gene: TRBJ2-5; CDR3nt: TGTGCCAGCAGCGTAGAGCGAGCGGGGGGCCGAGAGACCCAGTACTTC; CDR3aa: CASSVERAGGRETQYF
d_gene: NA; v_gene: TRBV5-1; abundance: many; j_gene: TRBJ1-2; CDR3nt: TGCGCCAGCAGCTTGGAGGGGGGTAGTAATGGCTACACCTTC; CDR3aa: CASSLEGGSNGYTF
d_gene: NA; v_gene: TRBV28; abundance: many; j_gene: TRBJ1-1; CDR3nt: TGTGCCAGCAGTTTATCCCTTGAACAGGCTACTGTGAACACTGAAGCTTTCTTT; CDR3aa: CASSLSLEQATVNTEAFF
d_gene: NA; v_gene: TRBV3-1; abundance: many; j_gene: TRBJ1-1; CDR3nt: TGTGCCAGCAGCCAAACTTTCAGGGGTGGCACTGAAGCTTTCTTT; CDR3aa: CASSQTFRGGTEAFF
d_gene: TRBD1; v_gene: TRBV6-4; abundance: NA; j_gene: TRBJ1-5; CDR3nt: TGTGCCAGCAGCGGGACAGGGGTGAGCAATCAGCCCCAGCATTTT; CDR3aa: CASSGTGVSNQPQHF
d_gene: TRBD2; v_gene: TRBV7-9; abundance: many; j_gene: TRBJ2-1; CDR3nt: TGTGCCAGCAGCTTTGCACTAGCGGGATTGGATGAGCAGTTCTTC; CDR3aa: CASSFALAGLDEQFF
d_gene: NA; v_gene: TRBV15; abundance: NA; j_gene: TRBJ1-2; CDR3nt: TGTGCCACCAGCAGAGCCACAGCTGACTATGGCTACACCTTC; CDR3aa: CATSRATADYGYTF
d_gene: NA; v_gene: TRBV6-1; abundance: many; j_gene: TRBJ2-7; CDR3nt: TGTGCCACGTCCGGGACAAACTCTGCCGAGCAGTACTTC; CDR3aa: CATSGTNSAEQYF
d_gene: NA; v_gene: TRBV13; abundance: NA; j_gene: TRBJ2-2; CDR3nt: TGTGCCAGCGTCAGGGGAAATAGAGGCGGGGAGCTGTTTTTT; CDR3aa: CASVRGNRGGELFF
d_gene: NA; v_gene: TRBV11-2; abundance: many; j_gene: TRBJ2-3; CDR3nt: TGTGCCAGCAGCGCATCGTTGGGGGTGGGGGGGCAGTATTTT; CDR3aa: CASSASLGVGGQYF
d_gene: TRBD2; v_gene: TRBV7-9; abundance: few; j_gene: TRBJ2-1; CDR3nt: TGTGCCAGCAGCCGTCGACTCCGGGGGGGGTCCCAAACCTACAATGAGCAGTTCTTC; CDR3aa: CASSRRLRGGSQTYNEQFF
d_gene: NA; v_gene: TRBV5-1; abundance: many; j_gene: TRBJ1-2; CDR3nt: TGCGCCAGCAGCCTCCCGGGGCAGCCCTACGGTGGCTACACCTTC; CDR3aa: CASSLPGQPYGGYTF
d_gene: NA; v_gene: TRBV30; abundance: many; j_gene: TRBJ2-5; CDR3nt: TGTGCCTGGAGTTCCGGTGAAGAGACCCAGTACTTC; CDR3aa: CAWSSGEETQYF
d_gene: TRBD2; v_gene: TRBV4-1; abundance: NA; j_gene: TRBJ2-1; CDR3nt: TGCGCCAGCAGCCAAGGAGCGGGAGGGCTGAATGAGCAGTTCTTC; CDR3aa: CASSQGAGGLNEQFF
d_gene: TRBD2; v_gene: TRBV29-1; abundance: many; j_gene: TRBJ2-5; CDR3nt: TGCAGCGTGGAAGGGCTAGCGGGAGGGCCGGAGACCCAGTACTTC; CDR3aa: CSVEGLAGGPETQYF
d_gene: NA; v_gene: TRBV14; abundance: few; j_gene: TRBJ1-1; CDR3nt: TGTGCCAGCAGCCAATTTGGTTCTGAAGCTTTCTTT; CDR3aa: CASSQFGSEAFF
d_gene: TRBD1; v_gene: TRBV27; abundance: few; j_gene: TRBJ1-6; CDR3nt: TGTGCCAGCAGTAACGACAGGGGGCTCGCGTCACCCCTCCACTTT; CDR3aa: CASSNDRGLASPLHF
d_gene: NA; v_gene: TRBV20-1; abundance: few; j_gene: TRBJ2-4; CDR3nt: TGCAGTGCTGGAGGACTTGGCGCGGGCAACAACATTCAGTACTTC; CDR3aa: CSAGGLGAGNNIQYF
d_gene: NA; v_gene: TRBV12-3/TRBV12-4; abundance: many; j_gene: TRBJ1-2; CDR3nt: TGTGCCAGCAGTTTACGGCCTCCTAATGGCTACACCTTC; CDR3aa: CASSLRPPNGYTF
d_gene: NA; v_gene: TRBV20-1; abundance: many; j_gene: TRBJ2-7; CDR3nt: TGCAGTGCTAGAATCTACGAGCAGTACTTC; CDR3aa: CSARIYEQYF
d_gene: NA; v_gene: TRBV20-1; abundance: many; j_gene: TRBJ1-2; CDR3nt: TGCAGTGCTAGAGACAAGGGCCGGGCTGACTATGGCTACACCTTC; CDR3aa: CSARDKGRADYGYTF
d_gene: TRBD1; v_gene: TRBV27; abundance: few; j_gene: TRBJ2-1; CDR3nt: TGTGCCAGCAGTAGGGACAGGGGGCTCGAAGCCAATGAGCAGTTCTTC; CDR3aa: CASSRDRGLEANEQFF
d_gene: NA; v_gene: TRBV27; abundance: many; j_gene: TRBJ1-1; CDR3nt: TGTGCCAGCAGTTTGGGCGGAGTGAATGAAGCTTTCTTT; CDR3aa: CASSLGGVNEAFF
d_gene: NA; v_gene: TRBV6-1; abundance: many; j_gene: TRBJ2-1; CDR3nt: TGTGCCAGCAGTATAGCTCAGCACAATGAGCAGTTCTTC; CDR3aa: CASSIAQHNEQFF
d_gene: NA; v_gene: TRBV28; abundance: many; j_gene: TRBJ1-5; CDR3nt: TGTGCCAGCAGGCATTTACGGGAGCAGCCCCAGCATTTT; CDR3aa: CASRHLREQPQHF
d_gene: TRBD1; v_gene: TRBV2; abundance: many; j_gene: TRBJ1-2; CDR3nt: TGTGCCACCCAAACGACAGGGTACAGAGGCTACACCTTC; CDR3aa: CATQTTGYRGYTF
d_gene: NA; v_gene: TRBV5-1; abundance: many; j_gene: TRBJ1-1; CDR3nt: TGCGCCAGCAGCCAAGGGGGAAACACTGAAGCTTTCTTT; CDR3aa: CASSQGGNTEAFF
d_gene: NA; v_gene: TRBV9; abundance: NA; j_gene: TRBJ1-2; CDR3nt: TGTGCCAGCAGCGCAATACAGGGAAACTATGGCTACACCTTC; CDR3aa: CASSAIQGNYGYTF
d_gene: NA; v_gene: TRBV5-4; abundance: NA; j_gene: TRBJ1-6; CDR3nt: TGTGCCAGCAGCCAGGGAATAGGTTCACCCCTCCACTTT; CDR3aa: CASSQGIGSPLHF
d_gene: NA; v_gene: TRBV7-2; abundance: many; j_gene: TRBJ2-1; CDR3nt: TGTGCCAGCAGTACGGGCGTGGAGCAGTTCTTC; CDR3aa: CASSTGVEQFF
d_gene: NA; v_gene: TRBV5-1; abundance: many; j_gene: TRBJ1-3; CDR3nt: TGCGCCAGCAGCGTTAAGGCCGGAAACACCATATATTTT; CDR3aa: CASSVKAGNTIYF
d_gene: NA; v_gene: TRBV30; abundance: many; j_gene: TRBJ1-2; CDR3nt: TGTGCCTGGAGTGCGTTTACTAACTATGGCTACACCTTC; CDR3aa: CAWSAFTNYGYTF
d_gene: TRBD2; v_gene: TRBV4-1; abundance: few; j_gene: TRBJ2-1; CDR3nt: TGCGCCAGCAGCCAAGATACTAGCGGGAGTACATCCAATGAGCAGTTCTTC; CDR3aa: CASSQDTSGSTSNEQFF
d_gene: NA; v_gene: TRBV28; abundance: NA; j_gene: TRBJ1-6; CDR3nt: TGTGCCAGCAGTTTACTCAAACATCGCTCCTATAATTCACCCCTCCACTTT; CDR3aa: CASSLLKHRSYNSPLHF
d_gene: TRBD1; v_gene: TRBV7-3; abundance: few; j_gene: TRBJ2-5; CDR3nt: TGTGCCAGCAGCTTAACGGGACAGCCGGGGGAGACCCAGTACTTC; CDR3aa: CASSLTGQPGETQYF
d_gene: TRBD2; v_gene: TRBV28; abundance: many; j_gene: TRBJ2-5; CDR3nt: TGTGCCAGCAGTCTAGCGGGAGCTTCAGAGACCCAGTACTTC; CDR3aa: CASSLAGASETQYF
d_gene: NA; v_gene: TRBV11-3; abundance: few; j_gene: TRBJ1-4; CDR3nt: TGTGCCAGCAGCTTAGTCTCCGGGGGGAATGAAAAACTGTTTTTT; CDR3aa: CASSLVSGGNEKLFF
d_gene: NA; v_gene: TRBV9; abundance: NA; j_gene: TRBJ1-4; CDR3nt: TGTGCCAGCAGCGGACGGCGGAAGGGGGAAAAACTGTTTTTT; CDR3aa: CASSGRRKGEKLFF
d_gene: NA; v_gene: TRBV12-5; abundance: few; j_gene: TRBJ1-1; CDR3nt: TGTGCTAGTGGTTTGGTACTTGGGGGGGCCCGGAACACTGAAGCTTTCTTT; CDR3aa: CASGLVLGGARNTEAFF
d_gene: TRBD1; v_gene: TRBV27; abundance: NA; j_gene: TRBJ1-2; CDR3nt: TGTGCCAGCAGTTTAGCCGATGACCGACAGGGATTTTATGGCTACACCTTC; CDR3aa: CASSLADDRQGFYGYTF
d_gene: TRBD1; v_gene: TRBV4-1; abundance: NA; j_gene: TRBJ1-3; CDR3nt: TGCGCCAGCAGCCAAGATGGGGTGACAGGGGGCGCGTCTGGAAACACCATATATTTT; CDR3aa: CASSQDGVTGGASGNTIYF
d_gene: TRBD1; v_gene: TRBV6-4; abundance: once; j_gene: TRBJ1-2; CDR3nt: TGTGCCAGCAGCCGCTCCGGGACAGGGTTCGGCTACACCTTC; CDR3aa: CASSRSGTGFGYTF
d_gene: TRBD1; v_gene: TRBV5-1; abundance: many; j_gene: TRBJ2-3; CDR3nt: TGCGCCAGCAGCTTAACAGGGGAACGCACAGATACGCAGTATTTT; CDR3aa: CASSLTGERTDTQYF
d_gene: NA; v_gene: TRBV28; abundance: many; j_gene: TRBJ2-2; CDR3nt: TGTGCCAGCAGTTATGGCAGATCGGGGGAGCTGTTTTTT; CDR3aa: CASSYGRSGELFF
d_gene: NA; v_gene: TRBV6-1; abundance: NA; j_gene: TRBJ1-6; CDR3nt: TGTGCCAGCAGCGCTGGACAGTCTAATTCACCCCTCCACTTT; CDR3aa: CASSAGQSNSPLHF